The 7 T cell receptor beta chains in this list originate from one sample, sequenced in a study of cytomegalovirus exposure and HLA in healthy donors. The study ran its PCR with 60 Vbeta and 13 Jbeta primers. Method: immunoSEQ multiplex PCR; TCRdb's copy keeps in-frame clones and lacks some. The sample includes about 130,000 clones, about 79% seen only once; the top ten take more than 1.5%. Sequenced material: PBMCs. All receptors come from a man between 50 and 59 years old in good health and CMV-seronegative.

This chain joins TRBV5-6 and TRBJ2-1; D may be TRBD2 (7 bases). Germline V lookup: CDR1 SGHDT, CDR2 YYEEEE. This CDR3 spans 12 amino acids. V dropped 4 bases and J dropped 15 bases, with 17 bases sitting between them. The CDR3 region is CASSPFRGARFF. For the CDR3, the DNA is TGTGCCAGCAGCCCCTTCCGGGGGGCGAGGTTCTTC. Combining the CDR3 with reference TRBV5-6 and TRBJ2-1 gives the whole variable domain DAGVTQSPTHLIKTRGQQVTLRCSPKSGHDTVSWYQQALGQGPQFIFQYYEEEERQRGNFPDRFSGHQFPNYSSELNVNALLLGDSALYLCASSPFRGARFFGPGTRLTVL.

This clone was detected a few times. The chain carries TRBV5-1 and TRBJ2-1; 10 nucleotides line up with TRBD2. The germline CDR1 and CDR2 sequences are SGHRS and YFSETQ. J was trimmed by 10 bases and V by 0 bases; bases with no gene match: 1. The CDR3 runs to 13 residues. This CDR3 is CASSLELAGEQFF. CDR3 nucleotides: TGCGCCAGCAGCTTGGAACTAGCGGGGGAGCAGTTCTTC.

This chain connects TRBV5-6 to TRBJ2-6; D is undetermined. Germline CDR1 is SGHDT and CDR2 is YYEEEE. This CDR3 is built from 16 residues. V was trimmed by 0 bases and J by 0 bases, leaving 7 bases between them. CDR3 residues: CASSLEASSGANVLTF. The CDR3 coding sequence is TGTGCCAGCAGCTTGGAGGCTAGCTCTGGGGCCAACGTCCTGACTTTC.

J is TRBJ1-1 and V is TRBV2; a possible D gene is TRBD1 (5 bases). CDR3 length equals 13 residues. V lost 3 bases and J lost 5, with 10 bases in between. The V gene's germline CDR1 is SNHLY and CDR2 FYNNEI. The CDR3 DNA sequence: TGTGCCAGCAGTGATTGGCGGGGGACTGAAGCTTTCTTT. Translation gives CASSDWRGTEAFF. Full variable domain (missing parts from reference TRBV2 and TRBJ1-1): EPEVTQTPSHQVTQMGQEVILRCVPISNHLYFYWYRQILGQKVEFLVSFYNNEISEKSEIFDDQFSVERPDGSNFTLKIRSTKLEDSAMYFCASSDWRGTEAFFGQGTRLTVV.

The CDR3 DNA is TGCGCCAGCGGCAGTACAGGGGGCTTGAACACTGAAGCTTTCTTT. Protein product: CASGSTGGLNTEAFF. The chain couples TRBV5-1 to TRBJ1-1, with 9 bases aligning to TRBD1. This CDR3 is 15 amino acids long. Germline trimming cut 7 bases from V and 0 bases from J; bases unmatched to any gene: 7. Germline V gene sequence: CDR1 SGHRS, CDR2 YFSETQ. The variable domain in full, completed from reference TRBV5-1 and TRBJ1-1, reads KAGVTQTPRYLIKTRGQQVTLSCSPISGHRSVSWYQQTPGQGLQFLFEYFSETQRNKGNFPGRFSGRQFSNSRSEMNVSTLELGDSALYLCASGSTGGLNTEAFFGQGTRLTVV.

The table lists this clone with a few counts. This chain connects TRBV4-1 to TRBJ2-2, with a weak D call TRBD2 (5 bases). Germline CDR1 MGHRA, CDR2 YSYEKL. The CDR3 totals 17 residues. V shed 1 base and J shed 6 bases, with 18 bases lying between them. The DNA for the CDR3 is TGCGCCAGCAGCCAAGGGTCAGGACGGACTGGGTCCGGGGAGCTGTTTTTT. This encodes CASSQGSGRTGSGELFF.

The genes are TRBV10-2 and TRBJ2-7; 9 bases map to TRBD1. The V gene's germline CDR1 is WSHSY and CDR2 SAAADI. This CDR3 spans 14 amino acids. V shed 4 bases, J shed 7 bases, and the junction held 8 bases outside the gene matches. CDR3 coding DNA: TGCGCCAGCAGTGGATTCGACAGGGGGGTTGAGCAGTACGTC. Its protein is CASSGFDRGVEQYV.